One sample yielded the 20 T cell receptor beta chains listed below, sequenced in a study of CD8 T cells in ankylosing spondylitis. Using its own MiXCR run on the 5' RACE reads, TCRdb lists one record per CDR3 protein. Of about 230,000 distinct CDR3 sequences listed, 8% to 10% are singletons. Sequenced: blood, either unsorted or a sorted T cell fraction (not recorded which). The receptors were gathered from a female donor with ankylosing spondylitis or in good health (not recorded which).

On this clonotype: A much larger clone lies one base from this, so it may be a read error. The chain employs TRBV7-2 and TRBJ2-7; D perhaps matches TRBD1 (6 bases). In germline, CDR1 is SGHTA, CDR2 FQGNSA. This CDR3 contains 15 residues. The CDR3 loop reads CASSLARDTSYAQYF. CDR3 DNA sequence: TGTGCCAGCAGCTTAGCCCGGGACACCTCCTACGCGCAGTACTTC.

The gene calls are TRBV5-1 and TRBJ1-4; tentatively, D is TRBD1 (5 bases). V was pared by 0 bases and J by 7 bases, with 13 bases between. The germline CDR1 and CDR2 sequences are SGHRS and YFSETQ. This CDR3 has 15 amino acids. The CDR3 protein is CASSLGGISGEKLFF. Here the CDR3 DNA reads TGCGCCAGCAGCTTGGGGGGGATCTCGGGTGAAAAACTGTTTTTT.

This clonotype was counted at least ten times. The chain recombines TRBV11-2 with TRBJ2-1, with 9 bases aligning to TRBD1. Trimming took 4 bases from V and 6 from J; bases not matched to a gene: 1. This CDR3 spans 13 amino acids. CDR1 and CDR2 (germline): SGHAT, FQNNGV. CDR3 protein: CASSWDRVNEQFF. The CDR3 bases are TGTGCCAGCAGCTGGGACAGGGTCAATGAGCAGTTCTTC.

The genes are TRBV9 and TRBJ2-7; the match to TRBD2 covers 7 bases. Germline V gives CDR1 SGDLS, CDR2 YYNGEE. The CDR3 covers 15 residues. The junction had 4 bases not matched to a gene; V was cut back by 0 bases and J by 1 base. This CDR3 is CASSVVASGSYEQYF. CDR3 bases: TGTGCCAGCAGCGTAGTGGCTAGCGGTTCCTACGAGCAGTACTTC. Supplemented by reference TRBV9 and TRBJ2-7, the full variable domain reads DSGVTQTPKHLITATGQRVTLRCSPRSGDLSVYWYQQSLDQGLQFLIQYYNGEERAKGNILERFSAQQFPDLHSELNLSSLELGDSALYFCASSVVASGSYEQYFGPGTRLTVT.

This clonotype came up many times. This sequence joins TRBV20-1 and TRBJ2-3, with 11 bases matching TRBD2. With V trimmed by 4 bases and J by 5 bases, 5 bases remained unmatched. Germline CDR1 is DFQATT and CDR2 is SNEGSKA (reference sequence). The CDR3 is 14 amino acids. CDR3 sequence (DNA): TGCAGTGCTACACTAGCGGGAGCGGGAGATACGCAGTATTTT. Amino acids: CSATLAGAGDTQYF.

The chain carries TRBV4-1 and TRBJ1-2; D is undetermined. This CDR3 is built from 14 residues. The ends were cut back, 1 base at V and 7 bases at J, with 13 bases in the middle. Germline values: CDR1 MGHRA, CDR2 YSYEKL. This CDR3 is CASSQGAGLGGYTF. The DNA for the CDR3 is TGCGCCAGCAGCCAAGGAGCGGGCTTGGGTGGCTACACCTTC.

The J gene is TRBJ1-2, the V gene TRBV2; TRBD1 agrees at 7 bases. Trimming at V came to 4 bases and at J to 11 bases, leaving 10 bases not matched to a gene. The germline V gene has CDR1 SNHLY and CDR2 FYNNEI. This CDR3 contains 13 residues. CDR3 region: CASSGEFTGEYTF. The CDR3 bases are TGTGCCAGCAGTGGGGAATTTACAGGGGAGTACACCTTC.

This clonotype was observed many times. This chain connects TRBV28 to TRBJ2-1; TRBD1 is a possible D gene (5 bases). V was clipped by 10 bases and J by 2 bases, with 9 bases between them. The CDR3 is 12 residues long. Germline CDR1 is MDHEN and CDR2 is SYDVKM. CDR3 protein: CATRTTYNEQFF. CDR3 coding DNA: TGTGCCACCCGGACAACCTACAATGAGCAGTTCTTC.

In its sample, this clonotype was seen many times. The gene calls are TRBV12-3 or TRBV12-4 and TRBJ2-5; D could derive from TRBD1 or TRBD2 (6 bases each). The CDR3 is made up of 15 amino acids. Trimming left V 3 bases short and J 5 bases short, with 16 bases between. The CDR3 DNA reads TGTGCCAGCAGTTTCCCCGGGGGCGCCCGGGAGACCCAGTACTTC. As protein: CASSFPGGARETQYF.

This clonotype was counted many times. The J gene is TRBJ2-2, the V gene TRBV27; TRBD1 matches 7 bases. Germline V gene lookup returns CDR1 MNHEY and CDR2 SMNVEV (reference sequence). The J segment lost 3 bases and the V segment lost 5 bases, leaving 6 bases of the junction unmatched. The CDR3 is made up of 15 amino acids. This chain's CDR3 is CASSAEQGHTGELFF. The CDR3 nucleotides read TGTGCCAGCAGTGCGGAACAGGGGCACACCGGGGAGCTGTTTTTT.

There are a few counts of this clonotype. The CDR3 is CASTGRGTTRSGANVLTF. CDR3 nucleotides: TGTGCCAGCACCGGTCGGGGGACAACCCGCTCTGGGGCCAACGTCCTGACTTTC. The chain has TRBV11-2 and TRBJ2-6, with D perhaps TRBD1 or TRBD2 (6 bases each). This CDR3 is 18 amino acids long. Germline assignment: CDR1 SGHAT and CDR2 FQNNGV. Trimming shortened V by 7 bases and J by 0 bases, and 19 bases separated the two germline ends.

V usage is TRBV18 and J usage is TRBJ1-3, with D tentatively TRBD1 (6 bases). Germline V gene sequence: CDR1 KGHSH, CDR2 LQKENI. V lost 3 bases, J lost 4 bases, and 16 bases lay in between. The CDR3 is made up of 16 amino acids. CDR3 amino acids: CASSPWSTTGGNTIYF. CDR3 in DNA: TGTGCCAGCTCACCCTGGAGCACGACAGGAGGAAACACCATATATTTT.

This clonotype was counted at least ten times. V and J are TRBV7-2 and TRBJ2-2; D is ambiguous. This CDR3 contains 15 residues. With 1 base removed from V and 2 bases from J, the gap between germline ends came to 8 bases. Germline V lookup: CDR1 SGHTA, CDR2 FQGNSA. The CDR3 sequence is CASSLGRFNTGELFF. The CDR3 coding sequence is TGTGCCAGCAGCTTAGGCAGGTTTAACACCGGGGAGCTGTTTTTT. Using reference TRBV7-2 and TRBJ2-2 for the parts outside the CDR3, the full variable domain is GAGVSQSPSNKVTEKGKDVELRCDPISGHTALYWYRQSLGQGLEFLIYFQGNSAPDKSGLPSDRFSAERTGGSVSTLTIQRTQQEDSAVYLCASSLGRFNTGELFFGEGSRLTVL.

There are many counts of this clonotype. The gene calls are TRBV2 and TRBJ2-7; D possibly corresponds to TRBD1 (6 bases). The CDR3 runs 13 residues. V was pared by 6 bases and J by 6 bases, with 15 bases between. In germline, CDR1 is SNHLY, CDR2 FYNNEI. The CDR3 DNA sequence: TGTGCCAGCAGCCGGGACATCTTTCTCGAGCAGTACTTC. This gives the protein CASSRDIFLEQYF.

Ten or more counts support this clonotype. The DNA of the CDR3 is TGTGCCAGCTCCTTGGGTAGTGAAGCTTTCTTT. Translating gives CASSLGSEAFF. V gene TRBV12-3 or TRBV12-4 combines with J gene TRBJ1-1; D gene unclear. There are 11 residues in the CDR3. The V end lost 8 bases, the J end lost 7 bases, and 11 bases lay between the germline ends.

This clonotype was counted many times. The chain links TRBV5-1 to TRBJ2-3; tentatively, D is TRBD1 or TRBD2 (5 bases each). V gave up 6 bases and J gave up 5 bases, with 19 bases separating them. Germline CDR1 SGHRS, CDR2 YFSETQ. The CDR3 runs 15 residues. The CDR3 protein is CASTDRGARLDTQYF. CDR3 DNA sequence: TGCGCCAGCACGGATCGAGGGGCGCGGCTAGATACGCAGTATTTT. Filled out from reference TRBV5-1 and TRBJ2-3, the complete variable domain reads KAGVTQTPRYLIKTRGQQVTLSCSPISGHRSVSWYQQTPGQGLQFLFEYFSETQRNKGNFPGRFSGRQFSNSRSEMNVSTLELGDSALYLCASTDRGARLDTQYFGPGTRLTVL.

This clonotype was found many times. A junction boundary mismatches the germline segment, possibly from a read error. The chain uses TRBV29-1 and TRBJ2-1; D gene uncertain. Germline CDR1 reads SQVTM; CDR2 reads ANQGSEA. This CDR3 comprises 12 residues. The CDR3 here is CSVENSRTVKIF. In DNA form, the CDR3 reads TGCAGCGTTGAAAATTCGAGGACCGTGAAAATCTTC.

The table lists this clonotype with many counts. The CDR3 sequence: CASSVGGPSYEQYF. The CDR3 region has the DNA TGTGCCAGCAGCGTAGGTGGACCCTCCTACGAGCAGTACTTC. V gene TRBV9 combines with J gene TRBJ2-7; no definite D call. Trimming cost V 0 bases and J 0 bases, with 7 bases left between them. Germline V CDR1 and CDR2: SGDLS, YYNGEE. The CDR3 sequence is 14 residues long.

This clonotype was detected many times. The chain is built from TRBV7-6 and TRBJ2-7, with TRBD1 identical over 9 bases. The CDR3 length is 13 residues. V shed 5 bases, J shed 6 bases, and the junction held 5 bases outside the gene matches. Germline-derived CDR1 and CDR2 are SGHVS and FNYEAQ. CDR3 amino acids: CASSPGTGTEQYF. The CDR3 DNA follows: TGTGCCAGCAGCCCCGGGACAGGGACCGAGCAGTACTTC.

This clonotype was detected ten times or more. J is TRBJ2-1 and V is TRBV24-1, with 14 bases that match TRBD2. The CDR3 spans 16 residues. Germline-derived CDR1 and CDR2 are KGHDR and SFDVKD. V lost 4 bases to trimming and J lost 8 bases; unmatched junction nucleotides: 6. CDR3 sequence (DNA): TGTGCCACCAGTGAACAGGGACTAGCGGGGGTCGATGAGCAGTTCTTC. As protein: CATSEQGLAGVDEQFF.